These 21 T cell receptor beta chains were all obtained from the same sample, sequenced in a study of cytomegalovirus exposure and HLA in healthy donors. Both 60 Vbeta primers and 13 Jbeta primers went into the PCR. TCRdb's copy holds only in-frame clones and misses some; the assay was immunoSEQ multiplex PCR. The sample holds under 200,000 clones, 70% to 80% seen once. Sequenced: PBMCs. The origin of the receptors is a female donor in good health and CMV-seronegative.

This rearrangement joins TRBV5-1 to TRBJ2-5; 7 positions agree with TRBD2. Germline CDR1 SGHRS, CDR2 YFSETQ. The length of the CDR3 is 15 residues. The J segment lost 7 bases and the V segment lost 3 bases, leaving 12 bases of the junction unmatched. CDR3 sequence: CASSSGVGGVRTQYF. The CDR3 coding sequence is TGCGCCAGCAGCTCCGGGGTGGGGGGGGTCAGGACCCAGTACTTC. Together with reference TRBV5-1 and TRBJ2-5, the CDR3 gives the full variable domain: KAGVTQTPRYLIKTRGQQVTLSCSPISGHRSVSWYQQTPGQGLQFLFEYFSETQRNKGNFPGRFSGRQFSNSRSEMNVSTLELGDSALYLCASSSGVGGVRTQYFGPGTRLLVL.

The rearrangement joins TRBV28 to TRBJ1-4; D unresolved. This CDR3 spans 15 amino acids. Germline-derived CDR1 and CDR2 are MDHEN and SYDVKM. Trimming removed 3 bases from V and 3 bases from J, with 11 bases in between. The CDR3 sequence: CASSFRMRSNEKLFF. Here the CDR3 DNA reads TGTGCCAGCAGTTTTCGGATGAGGTCTAATGAAAAACTGTTTTTT.

The V call is TRBV2, the J call TRBJ2-4, with a weak D call TRBD1 (6 bases). V was cut by 6 bases and J by 12 bases, with 15 bases left in between. CDR1 is SNHLY and CDR2 is FYNNEI in the germline V gene. This CDR3 spans 12 amino acids. CDR3 DNA: TGTGCCAGCAGGTTAGCCCAGGACAGTCAGTACTTC. Translating gives CASRLAQDSQYF.

The chain joins TRBV4-2 to TRBJ2-3; 7 nucleotides agree with TRBD1. From germline, CDR1 is LGHNA and CDR2 YNFKEQ. V shed 3 bases, J shed 0 bases, and the junction held 9 bases outside the gene matches. The CDR3 sequence is 17 residues long. The DNA for the CDR3 is TGTGCCAGCAGCCAGGGGCCCGAGGGGGCTAGCACAGATACGCAGTATTTT. It is translated as CASSQGPEGASTDTQYF.

The chain carries TRBV4-1 and TRBJ1-2; 10 bases match TRBD1. Germline V CDR1 and CDR2: MGHRA, YSYEKL. V dropped 3 bases and J dropped 5; count of bases not matched to a gene: 3. This CDR3 contains 14 residues. The CDR3 loop is CASSQLDRGYGYTF. The DNA for the CDR3 is TGCGCCAGCAGCCAGCTGGACAGGGGGTATGGCTACACCTTC.

This chain joins TRBV19 and TRBJ2-7; D may be TRBD2 (5 bases). Germline CDR1 is LNHDA and CDR2 is SQIVND (reference sequence). Trimming cost V 3 bases and J 4 bases, with 16 bases left between them. The CDR3 consists of 15 residues. The DNA for the CDR3 is TGTGCCAGTAGTATCCACCGGGATCCTTCTTACGAGCAGTACTTC. Translating it yields CASSIHRDPSYEQYF.

This rearrangement joins TRBV2 to TRBJ1-6, with 10 positions matching TRBD1. The CDR3 covers 15 residues. With V trimmed by 5 bases and J by 6 bases, 4 bases remained unmatched. Germline assignment: CDR1 SNHLY and CDR2 FYNNEI. The CDR3 coding sequence is TGTGCCAGCAGTCGACAGGGGGCTATTAATTCACCCCTCCACTTT. Its translation is CASSRQGAINSPLHF.

The genes are TRBV27 and TRBJ1-1; no firm D call. Trimming removed 3 bases from V and 5 bases from J, with 16 bases in between. The germline V gene encodes CDR1 MNHEY and CDR2 SMNVEV (reference sequence). The CDR3 runs 15 residues. DNA for the CDR3: TGTGCCAGCAGTTTCACGTCCGGGGTGGGTACTGAAGCTTTCTTT. This translates into CASSFTSGVGTEAFF.

This clone has only a few counts. The chain's CDR3 is CASSLDQIEKLFF. The CDR3 bases are TGTGCCAGCAGCTTAGACCAGATCGAAAAACTGTTTTTT. The chain couples TRBV7-9 to TRBJ1-4; D gene unclear. There are 13 residues in the CDR3. Germline V lookup: CDR1 SEHNR, CDR2 FQNEAQ (reference sequence). V was cut by 1 base and J by 8 bases, with 8 bases left in between.

The chain has TRBV28 and TRBJ2-7, with a weak D call TRBD2 (7 bases). Germline-derived CDR1 and CDR2 are MDHEN and SYDVKM. CDR3 length: 15 residues. Trimming pared 8 bases from V and 4 bases from J, leaving 21 bases between. The CDR3 loop is CASGSPSGTRYEQYF. CDR3 in DNA: TGTGCCAGCGGATCCCCGAGCGGGACAAGGTACGAGCAGTACTTC.

Only a few counts were recorded for this clone. The rearrangement joins TRBV4-3 to TRBJ2-5; D not resolved. Judging by the DNA end, TRBJ2-7 fits better; the J call may be wrong. Germline V CDR1 and CDR2: LGHNA, YSLEER. The CDR3 spans 16 residues. The CDR3 DNA reads as TGCGCCAGCAGCCAAGATCGGTACGCAAAAATGGGCGAGCAGTACTTC. It specifies CASSQDRYAKMGEQYF.

V usage is TRBV6-1 and J usage is TRBJ2-1; 9 positions match TRBD2. V lost 7 bases and J lost 8; bases outside the gene matches: 6. From germline, CDR1 is MNHNS and CDR2 SASEGT. CDR3 length equals 13 residues. CDR3 sequence (DNA): TGTGCCAGCATAGCGGGAGTAGGATATGAGCAGTTCTTC. It yields the protein CASIAGVGYEQFF.

The chain carries TRBV10-3 and TRBJ2-2; a possible D gene is TRBD2 (6 bases). The germline V gene encodes CDR1 ENHRY and CDR2 SYGVKD. With 10 bases removed from V and 4 bases from J, the gap between germline ends came to 13 bases. The CDR3 is 13 amino acids. The CDR3 spells CATKDYATGELFF. The CDR3 coding sequence is TGTGCCACCAAGGACTATGCCACCGGGGAGCTGTTTTTT.

J is TRBJ1-3 and V is TRBV7-6; perhaps TRBD1 as D (6 bases). Trimming left V 4 bases short and J 1 base short, with 11 bases between. The CDR3 consists of 15 residues. Germline CDR1 and CDR2: SGHVS and FNYEAQ. DNA for the CDR3: TGTGCCAGCAGCTCAACAGGGTCTTCTGGAAACACCATATATTTT. Protein: CASSSTGSSGNTIYF.

The chain recombines TRBV10-3 with TRBJ1-3; D unclear. Trimming cost V 11 bases and J 3 bases, with 8 bases left between them. CDR1 is ENHRY and CDR2 is SYGVKD in the germline V gene. The length of the CDR3 is 11 residues. CDR3 nucleotides: TGTGCCGCCACAAGTGGAAACACCATATATTTT. The encoded protein is CAATSGNTIYF.

This chain joins TRBV10-3 and TRBJ1-4; 8 bases align to TRBD1. CDR1 ENHRY and CDR2 SYGVKD come from the germline V gene. The CDR3 is made up of 17 amino acids. The V segment lost 0 bases and the J segment 6 bases; nucleotides outside the gene matches: 9. The CDR3 protein is CAISESATGEQYEKLFF. As DNA, the CDR3 is TGTGCCATCAGTGAGTCGGCGACAGGGGAGCAGTATGAAAAACTGTTTTTT.

The V gene is TRBV7-2, the J gene TRBJ2-5, with TRBD2 identical over 14 bases. V dropped 0 bases and J dropped 8; count of bases not matched to a gene: 5. This CDR3 comprises 16 residues. The germline V gene has CDR1 SGHTA and CDR2 FQGNSA. CDR3 DNA: TGTGCCAGCAGCTTAGCGACTAGCGGGGGGGCCTTCACCCAGTACTTC. Its protein product is CASSLATSGGAFTQYF.

V gene TRBV5-1 combines with J gene TRBJ1-3, with D maybe TRBD1 (5 bases). This CDR3 comprises 15 residues. CDR1 is SGHRS and CDR2 is YFSETQ in the germline V gene. V lost 1 base and J 0 bases, leaving 8 bases between the germline ends. The chain's CDR3 is CASSLLGDSGNTIYF. For the CDR3, the DNA is TGCGCCAGCAGCTTGTTAGGGGACTCTGGAAACACCATATATTTT. The full variable domain, rest sourced from reference TRBV5-1 and TRBJ1-3, is KAGVTQTPRYLIKTRGQQVTLSCSPISGHRSVSWYQQTPGQGLQFLFEYFSETQRNKGNFPGRFSGRQFSNSRSEMNVSTLELGDSALYLCASSLLGDSGNTIYFGEGSWLTVV.

The chain couples TRBV7-9 to TRBJ2-3; the D gene is possibly TRBD2 (5 bases). Trimming stripped 4 bases from V and 0 bases from J, with 14 bases between. Germline CDR1 and CDR2: SEHNR and FQNEAQ (reference sequence). The CDR3 has 16 amino acids. CDR3 bases: TGTGCCAGCAGCTCGGAGGCAGTTCCTAGCACAGATACGCAGTATTTT. This encodes CASSSEAVPSTDTQYF.

The rearrangement uses TRBV9 and TRBJ1-2; TRBD1 is a possible D gene (6 bases). V lost 4 bases and J lost 8, with 21 bases in between. CDR1 is SGDLS, CDR2 YYNGEE, per germline. The CDR3 contains 15 residues. CDR3 sequence reads: CASSPSSGGFVGYTF. The CDR3 region has the DNA TGTGCCAGCAGCCCCTCTTCGGGGGGCTTCGTAGGCTACACCTTC.

This clone has a handful of counts. Here the CDR3 DNA reads TGTGCCTGGAAGGGACAGGGGATTGATCAGCCCCAGCATTTT. This sequence encodes CAWKGQGIDQPQHF. V usage is TRBV30 and J usage is TRBJ1-5; 10 bases are a match to TRBD1. The CDR3 loop spans 14 amino acids. Looked up from germline, CDR1 is GTSNPN and CDR2 is SVGIG (reference sequence). Unmatched junction bases numbered 5, after V lost 4 bases and J lost 5 bases.